This T cell receptor (beta chain) was recovered during a study of blood T cell repertoires in COVID-19. Study as a whole: Samples of COVID-19 (acute and convalescent) were obtained from the United States, Italy and Spain. From T cells, B-cell-depleted T cells, or PBMCs came the material, which was cDNA or gDNA.

Original methodology: Amplification from reference gene primers served as the basis for estimated nucleated cell counts. Using immunoSEQ multiplex PCR, the repertoire was profiled, and TCRdb retains in-frame clones only, with some absent. The V and J calls and clone size were taken over from that table, and D and trimming were inferred from the DNA. There are some 110,000 clones in the sample; around 87% occur only once, and 7.7% lies in the top ten. There are 14 residues in the CDR3. The germline gives CDR1 WNHNN, CDR2 SYGVQD (reference sequence). Trimming cost V 3 bases and J 11 bases, with 20 bases left between them.

The sample consisted of peripheral blood. The rearrangement links TRBV10-1 to TRBJ2-7; D is possibly TRBD2 (7 bases). The TCR sequence derives from a human donor in a cohort sampled during active COVID-19. The CDR3 reads CASSDLKGGQPKYF. CDR3 sequence (DNA): TGCGCCAGCAGTGACCTGAAGGGGGGGCAGCCCAAGTACTTC.